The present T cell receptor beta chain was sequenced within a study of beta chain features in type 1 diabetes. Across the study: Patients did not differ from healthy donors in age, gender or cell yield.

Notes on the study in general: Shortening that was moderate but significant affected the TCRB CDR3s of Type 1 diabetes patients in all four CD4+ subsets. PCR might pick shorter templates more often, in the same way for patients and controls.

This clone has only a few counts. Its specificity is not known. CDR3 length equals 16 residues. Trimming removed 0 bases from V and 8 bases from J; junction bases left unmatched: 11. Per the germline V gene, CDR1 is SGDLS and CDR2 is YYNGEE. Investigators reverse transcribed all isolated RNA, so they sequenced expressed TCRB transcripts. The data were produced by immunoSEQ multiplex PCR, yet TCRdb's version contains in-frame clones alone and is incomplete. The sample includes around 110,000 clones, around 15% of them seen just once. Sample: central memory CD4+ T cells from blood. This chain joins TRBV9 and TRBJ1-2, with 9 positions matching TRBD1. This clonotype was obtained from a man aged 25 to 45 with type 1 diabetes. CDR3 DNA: TGTGCCAGCAGCGTAGGCGGAACAGGGGGCGCGGAGGGCTACACCTTC. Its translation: CASSVGGTGGAEGYTF.